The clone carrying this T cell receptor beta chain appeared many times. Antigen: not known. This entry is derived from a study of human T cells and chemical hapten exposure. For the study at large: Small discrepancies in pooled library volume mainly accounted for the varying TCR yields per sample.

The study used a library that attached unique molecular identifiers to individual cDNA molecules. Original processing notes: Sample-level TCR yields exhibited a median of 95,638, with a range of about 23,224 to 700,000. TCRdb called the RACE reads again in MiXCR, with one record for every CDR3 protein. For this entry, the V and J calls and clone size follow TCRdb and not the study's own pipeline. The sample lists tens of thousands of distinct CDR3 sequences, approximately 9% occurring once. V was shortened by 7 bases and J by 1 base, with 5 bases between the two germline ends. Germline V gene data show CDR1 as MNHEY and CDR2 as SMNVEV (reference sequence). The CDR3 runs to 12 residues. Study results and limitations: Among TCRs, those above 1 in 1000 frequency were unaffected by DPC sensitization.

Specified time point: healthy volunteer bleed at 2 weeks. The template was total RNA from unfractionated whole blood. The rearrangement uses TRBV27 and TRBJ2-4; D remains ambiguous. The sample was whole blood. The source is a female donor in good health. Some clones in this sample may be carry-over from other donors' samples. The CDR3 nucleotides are TGTGCCAGCATTGGGGCCAAAAACATTCAGTACTTC. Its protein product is CASIGAKNIQYF.